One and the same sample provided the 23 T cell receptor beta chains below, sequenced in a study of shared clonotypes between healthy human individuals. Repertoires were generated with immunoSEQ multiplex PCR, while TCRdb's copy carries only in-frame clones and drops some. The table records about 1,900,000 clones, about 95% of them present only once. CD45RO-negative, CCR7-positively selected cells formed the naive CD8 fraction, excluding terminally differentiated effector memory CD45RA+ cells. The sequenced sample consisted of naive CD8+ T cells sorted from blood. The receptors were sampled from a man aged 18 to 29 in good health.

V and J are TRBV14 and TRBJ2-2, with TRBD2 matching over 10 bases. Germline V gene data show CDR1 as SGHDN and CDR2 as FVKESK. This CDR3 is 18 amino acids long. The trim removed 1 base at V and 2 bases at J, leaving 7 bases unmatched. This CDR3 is CASSQGEREGLNTGELFF. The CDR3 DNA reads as TGTGCCAGCAGCCAAGGGGAGCGGGAGGGCCTAAACACCGGGGAGCTGTTTTTT.

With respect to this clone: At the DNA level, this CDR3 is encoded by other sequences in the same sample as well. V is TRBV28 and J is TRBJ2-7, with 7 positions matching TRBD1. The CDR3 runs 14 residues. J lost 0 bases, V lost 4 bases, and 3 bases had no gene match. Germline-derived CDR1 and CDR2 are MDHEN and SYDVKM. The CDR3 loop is CASSSRDSSYEQYF. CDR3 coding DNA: TGTGCCAGCAGTTCCCGGGACAGCTCCTACGAGCAGTACTTC. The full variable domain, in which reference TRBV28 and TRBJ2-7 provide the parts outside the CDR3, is DVKVTQSSRYLVKRTGEKVFLECVQDMDHENMFWYRQDPGLGLRLIYFSYDVKMKEKGDIPEGYSVSREKKERFSLILESASTNQTSMYLCASSSRDSSYEQYFGPGTRLTVT.

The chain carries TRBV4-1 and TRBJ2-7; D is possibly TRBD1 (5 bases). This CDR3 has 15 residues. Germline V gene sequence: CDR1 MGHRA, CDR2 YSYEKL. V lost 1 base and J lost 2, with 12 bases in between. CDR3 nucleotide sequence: TGCGCCAGCAGCCAAGCCTACAGGTCCCCCTACGAGCAGTACTTC. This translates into CASSQAYRSPYEQYF.

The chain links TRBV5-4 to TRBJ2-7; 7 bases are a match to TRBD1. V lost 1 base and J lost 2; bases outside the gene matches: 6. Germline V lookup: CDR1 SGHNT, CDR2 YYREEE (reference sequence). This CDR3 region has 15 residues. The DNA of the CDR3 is TGTGCCAGCAGCTTGACGGCAGGGGGTCCCTACGAGCAGTACTTC. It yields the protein CASSLTAGGPYEQYF.

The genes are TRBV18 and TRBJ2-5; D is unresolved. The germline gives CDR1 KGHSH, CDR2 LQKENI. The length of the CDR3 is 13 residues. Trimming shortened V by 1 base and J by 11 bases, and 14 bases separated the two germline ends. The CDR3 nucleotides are TGTGCCAGCTCACCACAAGCCCCCCAGGATCAGTACTTC. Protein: CASSPQAPQDQYF.

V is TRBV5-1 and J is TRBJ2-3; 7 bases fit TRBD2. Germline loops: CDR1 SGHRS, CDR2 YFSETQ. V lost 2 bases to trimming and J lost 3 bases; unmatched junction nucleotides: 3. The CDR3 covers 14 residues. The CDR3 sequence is CASSFAGETDTQYF. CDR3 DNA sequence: TGCGCCAGCAGCTTCGCGGGGGAGACAGATACGCAGTATTTT.

The CDR3 nucleotides are TGTGCCAGCAGCCCCGGACAGAGTGAGCAGTACTTC. Protein sequence: CASSPGQSEQYF. V is TRBV7-6 and J is TRBJ2-7; D might be TRBD1 (6 bases). The CDR3 length is 12 residues. Trimming removed 5 bases from V and 7 bases from J, with 12 bases in between. Germline V gene sequence: CDR1 SGHVS, CDR2 FNYEAQ.

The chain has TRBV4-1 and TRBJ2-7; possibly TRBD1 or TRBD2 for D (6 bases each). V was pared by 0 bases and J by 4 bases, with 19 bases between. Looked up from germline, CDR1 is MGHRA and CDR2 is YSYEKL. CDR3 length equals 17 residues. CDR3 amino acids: CASSQEGRGLDGYEQYF. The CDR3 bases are TGCGCCAGCAGCCAAGAGGGCAGGGGACTCGACGGGTACGAGCAGTACTTC.

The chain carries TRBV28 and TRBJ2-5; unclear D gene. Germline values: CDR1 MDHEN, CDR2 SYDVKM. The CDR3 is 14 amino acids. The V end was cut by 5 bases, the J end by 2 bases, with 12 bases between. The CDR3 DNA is TGTGCCAGCAGTACGGGCTTAGCACAAGAGACCCAGTACTTC. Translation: CASSTGLAQETQYF.

CDR3 nucleotide sequence: TGTGCCAGCAGCTTAACCCGGGAGAAGTACTACGAGCAGTACTTC. Amino acids: CASSLTREKYYEQYF. The V gene is TRBV7-2, the J gene TRBJ2-7, with D maybe TRBD2 (6 bases). The V gene's germline CDR1 is SGHTA and CDR2 FQGNSA. The V and J ends lost 2 bases and 3 bases respectively, with 14 bases between them. This CDR3 has 15 residues.

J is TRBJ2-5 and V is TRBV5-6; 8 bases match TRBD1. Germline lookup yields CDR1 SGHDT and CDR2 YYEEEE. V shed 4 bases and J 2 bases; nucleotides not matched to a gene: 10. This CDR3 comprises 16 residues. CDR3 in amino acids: CASSPYPQGAQETQYF. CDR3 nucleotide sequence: TGTGCCAGCAGCCCCTACCCCCAGGGGGCTCAAGAGACCCAGTACTTC.

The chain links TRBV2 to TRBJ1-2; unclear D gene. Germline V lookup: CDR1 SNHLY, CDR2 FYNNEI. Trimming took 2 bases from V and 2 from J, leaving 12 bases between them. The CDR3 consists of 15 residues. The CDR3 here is CASSESQARNYGYTF. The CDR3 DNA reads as TGTGCCAGCAGTGAATCCCAGGCCCGGAACTATGGCTACACCTTC.

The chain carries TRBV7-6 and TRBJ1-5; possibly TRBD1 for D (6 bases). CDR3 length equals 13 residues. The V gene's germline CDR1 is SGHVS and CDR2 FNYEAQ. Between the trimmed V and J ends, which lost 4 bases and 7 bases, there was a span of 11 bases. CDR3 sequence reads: CASSWGAGQPQHF. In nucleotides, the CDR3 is TGTGCCAGCAGCTGGGGGGCGGGCCAGCCCCAGCATTTT.

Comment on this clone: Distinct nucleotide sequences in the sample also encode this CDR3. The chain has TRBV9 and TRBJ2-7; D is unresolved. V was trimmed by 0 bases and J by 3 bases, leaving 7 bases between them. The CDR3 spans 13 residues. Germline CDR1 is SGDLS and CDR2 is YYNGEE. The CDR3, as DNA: TGTGCCAGCAGCGTAGTTAGTGGCTACGAGCAGTACTTC. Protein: CASSVVSGYEQYF.

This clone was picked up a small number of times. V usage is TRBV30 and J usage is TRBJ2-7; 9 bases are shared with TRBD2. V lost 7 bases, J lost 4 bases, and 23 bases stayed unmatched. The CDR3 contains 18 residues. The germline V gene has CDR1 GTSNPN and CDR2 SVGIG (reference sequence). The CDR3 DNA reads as TGTGCCTCCTACCTGACAGGAGAGACTAGCGGTAACTCTTACGAGCAGTACTTC. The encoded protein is CASYLTGETSGNSYEQYF.

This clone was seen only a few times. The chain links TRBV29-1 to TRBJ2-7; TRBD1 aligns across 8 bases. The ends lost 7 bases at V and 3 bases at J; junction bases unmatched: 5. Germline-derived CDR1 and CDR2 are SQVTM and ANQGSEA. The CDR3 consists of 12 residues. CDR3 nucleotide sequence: TGCAGCGCTGGGACAGGTTACTACGAGCAGTACTTC. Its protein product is CSAGTGYYEQYF.

Here the CDR3 DNA reads TGTGCCAGCAGTCCCATCCCGACAGACAATCAGCCCCAGCATTTT. Its translation: CASSPIPTDNQPQHF. The V and J genes are TRBV27 and TRBJ1-5; perhaps TRBD1 as D (5 bases). Germline V CDR1 and CDR2: MNHEY, SMNVEV (reference sequence). Trimming removed 5 bases at V and 3 bases at J, with 14 bases between. The CDR3 length is 15 residues.

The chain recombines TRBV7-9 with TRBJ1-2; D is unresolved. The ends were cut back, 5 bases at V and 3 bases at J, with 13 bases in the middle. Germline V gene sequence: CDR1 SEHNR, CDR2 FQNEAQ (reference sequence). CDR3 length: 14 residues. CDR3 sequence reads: CASSPPAGDYGYTF. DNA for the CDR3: TGTGCCAGCAGCCCCCCAGCGGGTGACTATGGCTACACCTTC.

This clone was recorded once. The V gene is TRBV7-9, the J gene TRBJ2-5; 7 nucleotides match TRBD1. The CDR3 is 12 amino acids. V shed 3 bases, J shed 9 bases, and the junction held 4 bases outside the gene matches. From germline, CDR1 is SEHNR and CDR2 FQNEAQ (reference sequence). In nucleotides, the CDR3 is TGTGCCAGCAGCTTGGCGGACAGGCCCCAGTACTTC. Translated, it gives CASSLADRPQYF.

Here the CDR3 DNA reads TGCGCCAGCAGCCCTAATATGTTCTACGAGCAGTACTTC. This gives the protein CASSPNMFYEQYF. J is TRBJ2-7 and V is TRBV4-1; D not certain. The CDR3 has 13 residues. CDR1 is MGHRA, CDR2 YSYEKL, per germline. The V end lost 4 bases, the J end lost 3 bases, and 10 bases lay between the germline ends.

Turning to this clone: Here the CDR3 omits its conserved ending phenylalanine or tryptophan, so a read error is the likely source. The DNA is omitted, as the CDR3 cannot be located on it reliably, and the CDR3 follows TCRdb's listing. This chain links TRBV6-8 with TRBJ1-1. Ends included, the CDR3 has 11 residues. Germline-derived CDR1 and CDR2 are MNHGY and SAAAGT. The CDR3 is CASTLIAGSHT.

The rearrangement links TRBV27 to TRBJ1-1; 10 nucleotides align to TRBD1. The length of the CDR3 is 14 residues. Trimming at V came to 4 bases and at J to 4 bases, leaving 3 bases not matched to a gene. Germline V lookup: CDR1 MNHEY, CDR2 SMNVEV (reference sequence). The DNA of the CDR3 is TGTGCCAGCAGTTGGGACAGGGGAAGCACTGAAGCTTTCTTT. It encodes CASSWDRGSTEAFF.

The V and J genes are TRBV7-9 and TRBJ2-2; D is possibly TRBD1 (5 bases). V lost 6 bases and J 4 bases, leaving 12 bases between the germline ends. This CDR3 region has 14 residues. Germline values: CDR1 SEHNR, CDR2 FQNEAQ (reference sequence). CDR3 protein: CASRGDRPTGELFF. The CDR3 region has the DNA TGTGCCAGCAGAGGCGACAGACCCACCGGGGAGCTGTTTTTT.